What follows are 13 T cell receptor beta chains derived from one specimen sequenced in a study of cytomegalovirus exposure and HLA in healthy donors. The PCR made use of 60 Vbeta and 13 Jbeta primers. The assay was immunoSEQ multiplex PCR, and TCRdb's table has in-frame clones only and misses some. The table includes around 140,000 clones, less than 80% detected once. Material: PBMCs. These receptors originate from a man aged 45-60 years in good health and CMV-seropositive.

This clone was recorded at least ten times. This rearrangement joins TRBV2 to TRBJ2-6, with 10 nucleotides matching TRBD1. J gave up 2 bases and V 8 bases, and 6 bases lay outside the gene matches. Germline values: CDR1 SNHLY, CDR2 FYNNEI. The CDR3 extends over 16 amino acids. CDR3 bases: TGTGCCAGCCGAAGACAGGGGGCAGCTGGGGCCAACGTCCTGACTTTC. Translated: CASRRQGAAGANVLTF.

This clone was observed a handful of times. The rearrangement uses TRBV29-1 and TRBJ2-7; the match to TRBD2 covers 7 bases. The trim removed 2 bases at V and 2 bases at J, leaving 3 bases unmatched. The CDR3 is 13 amino acids. Per the germline V gene, CDR1 is SQVTM and CDR2 is ANQGSEA. CDR3 bases: TGCAGCGTTGAACAGGGAGGGACCTACGAGCAGTACTTC. Amino acids: CSVEQGGTYEQYF.

The chain is built from TRBV6-5 and TRBJ2-7; D may be TRBD1 (8 bases). V dropped 5 bases and J dropped 9 bases, with 23 bases sitting between them. The CDR3 runs 15 residues. Germline V CDR1 and CDR2: MNHEY, SVGAGI. The chain's CDR3 is CASSTPDRGGLRQYF. CDR3 nucleotides: TGTGCCAGCAGTACCCCAGACAGGGGAGGGTTAAGGCAGTACTTC.

This clone was observed a single time. The genes are TRBV5-6 and TRBJ1-5; tentative D call: TRBD1 (6 bases). CDR1 is SGHDT and CDR2 is YYEEEE in the germline V gene. Trimming took off 2 bases at V and 1 base at J, with 7 bases between the two ends. The CDR3 spans 14 residues. The CDR3 nucleotides are TGTGCCAGCAGCTTAAGGGGGAGCAATCAGCCCCAGCATTTT. It encodes CASSLRGSNQPQHF.

The chain carries TRBV29-1 and TRBJ1-1, with D possibly TRBD1 on 5 matching bases. Germline V gene sequence: CDR1 SQVTM, CDR2 ANQGSEA. There are 13 residues in the CDR3. Trimming shortened V by 5 bases and J by 3 bases, and 13 bases separated the two germline ends. In nucleotides, the CDR3 is TGCAGCGTTTTCGGGGGATTGGACACTGAAGCTTTCTTT. It translates to CSVFGGLDTEAFF.

The rearrangement joins TRBV7-2 to TRBJ1-2, with a weak D call TRBD1 (6 bases). The CDR3 totals 13 residues. The ends were cut back, 5 bases at V and 4 bases at J, with 11 bases in the middle. Germline V gene sequence: CDR1 SGHTA, CDR2 FQGNSA. The CDR3 spells CASSPTGSYGYTF. The CDR3 region has the DNA TGTGCCAGCAGCCCGACAGGATCCTATGGCTACACCTTC.

The chain is built from TRBV5-6 and TRBJ1-6; a weak D match, TRBD1 (6 bases). With 2 bases removed from V and 7 bases from J, the gap between germline ends came to 10 bases. CDR1 is SGHDT and CDR2 is YYEEEE in the germline V gene. This CDR3 is built from 14 residues. Here the CDR3 reads CASSLQGRNSPLHF. Written as DNA, the CDR3 is TGTGCCAGCAGCTTACAGGGCCGCAATTCACCCCTCCACTTT.

The gene calls are TRBV7-3 and TRBJ2-3; possibly TRBD1 for D (6 bases). CDR1 SGHTA and CDR2 FQGTGA come from the germline V gene. The CDR3 loop spans 16 amino acids. The ends were cut back, 2 bases at V and 5 bases at J, with 17 bases in the middle. CDR3 bases: TGTGCCAGCAGCTTAGAACGGGCAGGGGCGAAAGATACGCAGTATTTT. This gives the protein CASSLERAGAKDTQYF.

The chain links TRBV7-9 to TRBJ1-1, with 8 bases lining up with TRBD1. CDR1 and CDR2 from the germline V gene are SEHNR and FQNEAQ (reference sequence). V dropped 5 bases and J dropped 2; count of bases not matched to a gene: 4. The CDR3 extends over 14 amino acids. CDR3 DNA sequence: TGTGCCAGCAGCACAGGGGGGAGTAACACTGAAGCTTTCTTT. Translating it yields CASSTGGSNTEAFF.

The chain employs TRBV29-1 and TRBJ1-1; no reliable D call. This CDR3 is built from 11 residues. V lost 6 bases and J 9 bases, leaving 14 bases between the germline ends. The germline gives CDR1 SQVTM, CDR2 ANQGSEA. CDR3 residues: CSVEPGGQAFF. For the CDR3, the DNA is TGCAGCGTCGAACCCGGTGGGCAAGCTTTCTTT.

This clone was counted between two and nine times. This sample includes further DNA sequences coding for the same CDR3. V usage is TRBV5-1 and J usage is TRBJ1-2; D call uncertain. V lost 0 bases to trimming and J lost 1 base, with 4 bases between them. The V gene's germline CDR1 is SGHRS and CDR2 YFSETQ. The CDR3 totals 13 residues. The CDR3 loop is CASSLDGNYGYTF. CDR3 in DNA: TGCGCCAGCAGCTTGGACGGTAACTATGGCTACACCTTC.

CDR3 in amino acids: CASSVVLAGGLDEQFF. The CDR3 DNA reads TGTGCCAGCAGCGTAGTTCTAGCGGGAGGTCTCGATGAGCAGTTCTTC. V and J are TRBV9 and TRBJ2-1; the match to TRBD2 covers 11 bases. V lost 0 bases and J lost 8; bases outside the gene matches: 7. CDR1 is SGDLS and CDR2 is YYNGEE in the germline V gene. The CDR3 spans 16 residues.

The chain uses TRBV11-1 and TRBJ2-7, with D perhaps TRBD1 (5 bases). CDR1 is SGHAT, CDR2 FQDESV, per germline (reference sequence). With 5 bases removed from V and 2 bases from J, the gap between germline ends came to 16 bases. The CDR3 length is 15 residues. The DNA for the CDR3 is TGTGCCAGCAGCGAACCGACAGTGCGCCCCTACGAGCAGTACTTC. Protein: CASSEPTVRPYEQYF. The full variable domain, completed using reference TRBV11-1 and TRBJ2-7, is EAEVAQSPRYKITEKSQAVAFWCDPISGHATLYWYRQILGQGPELLVQFQDESVVDDSQLPKDRFSAERLKGVDSTLKIQPAELGDSAMYLCASSEPTVRPYEQYFGPGTRLTVT.